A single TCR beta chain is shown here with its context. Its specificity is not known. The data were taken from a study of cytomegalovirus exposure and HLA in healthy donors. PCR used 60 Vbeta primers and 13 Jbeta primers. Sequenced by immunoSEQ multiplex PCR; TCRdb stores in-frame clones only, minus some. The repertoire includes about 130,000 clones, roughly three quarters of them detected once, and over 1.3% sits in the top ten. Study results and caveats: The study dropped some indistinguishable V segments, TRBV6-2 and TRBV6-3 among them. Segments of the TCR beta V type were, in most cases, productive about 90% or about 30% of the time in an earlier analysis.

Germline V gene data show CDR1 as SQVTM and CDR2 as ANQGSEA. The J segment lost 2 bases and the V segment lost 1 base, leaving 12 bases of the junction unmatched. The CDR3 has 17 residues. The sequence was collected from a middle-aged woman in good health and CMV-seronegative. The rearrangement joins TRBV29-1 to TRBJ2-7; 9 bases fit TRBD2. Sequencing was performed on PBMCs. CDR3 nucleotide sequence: TGCAGCGTTGAAGGGCCCGGGCCCGCGGGAGGGCCCTACGAGCAGTACTTC. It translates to CSVEGPGPAGGPYEQYF.